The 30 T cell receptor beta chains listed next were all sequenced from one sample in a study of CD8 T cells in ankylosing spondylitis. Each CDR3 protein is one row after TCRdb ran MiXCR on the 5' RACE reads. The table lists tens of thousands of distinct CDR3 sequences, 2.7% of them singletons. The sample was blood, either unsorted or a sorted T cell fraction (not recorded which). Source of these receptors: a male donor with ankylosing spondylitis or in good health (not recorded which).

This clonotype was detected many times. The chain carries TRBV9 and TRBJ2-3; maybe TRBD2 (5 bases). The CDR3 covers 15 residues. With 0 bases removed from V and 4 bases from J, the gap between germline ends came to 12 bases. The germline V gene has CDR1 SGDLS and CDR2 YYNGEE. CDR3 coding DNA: TGTGCCAGCAGCGTAGTACCTAGCTGGGCAGATACGCAGTATTTT. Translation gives CASSVVPSWADTQYF.

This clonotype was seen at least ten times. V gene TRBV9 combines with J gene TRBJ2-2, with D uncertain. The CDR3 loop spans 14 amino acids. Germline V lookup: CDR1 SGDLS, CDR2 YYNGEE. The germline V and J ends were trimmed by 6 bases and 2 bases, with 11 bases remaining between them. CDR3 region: CASTPEPNTGELFF. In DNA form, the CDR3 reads TGTGCCAGCACCCCCGAACCAAACACCGGGGAGCTGTTTTTT.

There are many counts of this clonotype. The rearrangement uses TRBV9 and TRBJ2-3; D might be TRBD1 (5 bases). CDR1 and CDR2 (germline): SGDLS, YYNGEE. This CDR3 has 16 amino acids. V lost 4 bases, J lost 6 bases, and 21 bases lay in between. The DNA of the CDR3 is TGTGCCAGCAGCCCCAAACTTTTGGGGCCCGGTGATACGCAGTATTTT. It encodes CASSPKLLGPGDTQYF.

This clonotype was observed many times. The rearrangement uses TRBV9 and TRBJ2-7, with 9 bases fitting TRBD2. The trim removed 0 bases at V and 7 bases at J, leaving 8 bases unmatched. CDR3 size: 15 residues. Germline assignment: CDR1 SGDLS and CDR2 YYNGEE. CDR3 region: CASSVVPSGKGEQYF. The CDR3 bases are TGTGCCAGCAGCGTAGTACCTAGCGGGAAAGGTGAGCAGTACTTC.

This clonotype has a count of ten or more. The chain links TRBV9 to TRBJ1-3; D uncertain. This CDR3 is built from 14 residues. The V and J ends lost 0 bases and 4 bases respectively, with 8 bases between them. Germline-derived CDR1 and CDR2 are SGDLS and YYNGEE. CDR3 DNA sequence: TGTGCCAGCAGCGTAGGACTAACAGGAAACACCATATATTTT. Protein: CASSVGLTGNTIYF.

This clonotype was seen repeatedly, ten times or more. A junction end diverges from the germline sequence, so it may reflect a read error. The CDR3 region has the DNA TGTGCCAGCACCGTATCGGGGATCCCAGATACGCAGTATTTT. Residues: CASTVSGIPDTQYF. V usage is TRBV9 and J usage is TRBJ2-3, with D possibly matching TRBD2 (5 bases). CDR3 length equals 14 residues. Germline V gene sequence: CDR1 SGDLS, CDR2 YYNGEE. Supplemented by reference TRBV9 and TRBJ2-3, the full variable domain reads DSGVTQTPKHLITATGQRVTLRCSPRSGDLSVYWYQQSLDQGLQFLIQYYNGEERAKGNILERFSAQQFPDLHSELNLSSLELGDSALYFCASTVSGIPDTQYFGPGTRLTVL.

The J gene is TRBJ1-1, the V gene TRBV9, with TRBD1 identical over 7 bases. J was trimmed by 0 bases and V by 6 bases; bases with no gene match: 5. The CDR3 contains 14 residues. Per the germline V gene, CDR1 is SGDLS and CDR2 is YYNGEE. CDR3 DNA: TGTGCCAGCACCGTTGGGACAGTGAACACTGAAGCTTTCTTT. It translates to CASTVGTVNTEAFF.

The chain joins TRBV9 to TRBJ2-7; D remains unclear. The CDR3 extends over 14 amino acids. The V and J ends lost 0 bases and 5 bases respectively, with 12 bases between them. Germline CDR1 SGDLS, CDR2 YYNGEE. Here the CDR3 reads CASSVADTFNEQYF. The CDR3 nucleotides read TGTGCCAGCAGCGTAGCGGATACCTTTAACGAGCAGTACTTC. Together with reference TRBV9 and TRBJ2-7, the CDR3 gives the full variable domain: DSGVTQTPKHLITATGQRVTLRCSPRSGDLSVYWYQQSLDQGLQFLIQYYNGEERAKGNILERFSAQQFPDLHSELNLSSLELGDSALYFCASSVADTFNEQYFGPGTRLTVT.

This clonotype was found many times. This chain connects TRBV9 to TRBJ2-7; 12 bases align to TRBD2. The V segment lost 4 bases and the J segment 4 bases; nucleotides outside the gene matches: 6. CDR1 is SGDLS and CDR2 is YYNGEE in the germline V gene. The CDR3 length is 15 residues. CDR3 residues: CASSPRLAGGYEQYF. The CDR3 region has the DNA TGTGCCAGCAGCCCCCGGCTAGCGGGAGGGTACGAGCAGTACTTC.

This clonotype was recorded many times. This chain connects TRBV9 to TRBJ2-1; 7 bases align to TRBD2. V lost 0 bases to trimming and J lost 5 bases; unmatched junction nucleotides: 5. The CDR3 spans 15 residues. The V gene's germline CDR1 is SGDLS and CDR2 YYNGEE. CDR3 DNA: TGTGCCAGCAGCGTAGGGGGGACTAACAACAATGAGCAGTTCTTC. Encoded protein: CASSVGGTNNNEQFF.

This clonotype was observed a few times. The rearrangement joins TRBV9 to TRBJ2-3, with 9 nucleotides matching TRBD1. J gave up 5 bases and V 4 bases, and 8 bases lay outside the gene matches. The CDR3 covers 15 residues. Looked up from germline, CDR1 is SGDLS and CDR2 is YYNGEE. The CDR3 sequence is CASSPRDRAEDTQYF. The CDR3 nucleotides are TGTGCCAGCAGCCCCCGGGACAGGGCGGAAGATACGCAGTATTTT.

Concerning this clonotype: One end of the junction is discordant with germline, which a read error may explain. The CDR3 sequence: CASSMTGTRSIETQHF. As DNA, the CDR3 is TGTGCCAGCAGCATGACCGGGACTAGGTCGATAGAGACCCAGCACTTC. The chain uses TRBV9 and TRBJ2-5; 8 bases match TRBD2. Per the germline V gene, CDR1 is SGDLS and CDR2 is YYNGEE. This CDR3 spans 16 amino acids.

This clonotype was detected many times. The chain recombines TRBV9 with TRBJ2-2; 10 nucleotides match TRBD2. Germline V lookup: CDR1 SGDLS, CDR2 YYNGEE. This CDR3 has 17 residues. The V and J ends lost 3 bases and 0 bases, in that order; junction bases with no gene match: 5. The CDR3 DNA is TGTGCCAGCAGCGGGAGCGGGAGGGCCCCGAACACCGGGGAGCTGTTTTTT. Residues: CASSGSGRAPNTGELFF.

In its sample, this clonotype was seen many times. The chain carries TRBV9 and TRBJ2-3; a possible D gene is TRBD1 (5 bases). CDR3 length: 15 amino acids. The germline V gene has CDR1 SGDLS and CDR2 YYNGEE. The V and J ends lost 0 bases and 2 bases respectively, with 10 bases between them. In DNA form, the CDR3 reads TGTGCCAGCAGCGTAGCTGGGGCGAACACAGATACGCAGTATTTT. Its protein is CASSVAGANTDTQYF.

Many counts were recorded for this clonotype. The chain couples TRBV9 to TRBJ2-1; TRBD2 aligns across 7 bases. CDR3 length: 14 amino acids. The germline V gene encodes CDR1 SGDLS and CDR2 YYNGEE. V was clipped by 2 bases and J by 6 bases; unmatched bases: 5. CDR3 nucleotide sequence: TGTGCCAGCAGCGTTCTGCGGGAGAGCAATGAGCAGTTCTTC. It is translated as CASSVLRESNEQFF.

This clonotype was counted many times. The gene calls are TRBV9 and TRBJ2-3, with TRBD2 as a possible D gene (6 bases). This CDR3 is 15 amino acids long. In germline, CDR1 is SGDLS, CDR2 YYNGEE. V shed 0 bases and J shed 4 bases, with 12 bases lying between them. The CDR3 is CASSVVGSGADTQYF. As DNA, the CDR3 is TGTGCCAGCAGCGTAGTCGGTAGCGGTGCAGATACGCAGTATTTT.

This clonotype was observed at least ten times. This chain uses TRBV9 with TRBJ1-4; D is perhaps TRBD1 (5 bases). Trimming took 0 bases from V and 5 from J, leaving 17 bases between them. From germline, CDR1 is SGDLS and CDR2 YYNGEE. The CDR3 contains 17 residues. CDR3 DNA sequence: TGTGCCAGCAGCGTAGGGGTTTCGTCAGGGCGCAATGAAAAACTGTTTTTT. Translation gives CASSVGVSSGRNEKLFF.

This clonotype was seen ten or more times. CDR3 coding DNA: TGTGCCAGCAGCGTAGAGGCAGGGACCTCCTACGAGCAGTACTTC. Translated: CASSVEAGTSYEQYF. The V gene is TRBV9, the J gene TRBJ2-7; D may be TRBD1 or TRBD2 (5 bases each). CDR3 length: 15 residues. Germline CDR1 is SGDLS and CDR2 is YYNGEE. Trimming took 0 bases from V and 0 from J, leaving 10 bases between them. The full variable domain, its missing parts supplied by reference TRBV9 and TRBJ2-7, is DSGVTQTPKHLITATGQRVTLRCSPRSGDLSVYWYQQSLDQGLQFLIQYYNGEERAKGNILERFSAQQFPDLHSELNLSSLELGDSALYFCASSVEAGTSYEQYFGPGTRLTVT.

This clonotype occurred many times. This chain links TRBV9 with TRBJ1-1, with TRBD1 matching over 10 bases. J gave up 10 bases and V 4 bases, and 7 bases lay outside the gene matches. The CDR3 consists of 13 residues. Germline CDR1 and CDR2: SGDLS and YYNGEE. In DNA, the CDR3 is TGTGCCAGCAGCCTGGGACAGGGGTCGGTAGCTTTCTTT. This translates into CASSLGQGSVAFF.

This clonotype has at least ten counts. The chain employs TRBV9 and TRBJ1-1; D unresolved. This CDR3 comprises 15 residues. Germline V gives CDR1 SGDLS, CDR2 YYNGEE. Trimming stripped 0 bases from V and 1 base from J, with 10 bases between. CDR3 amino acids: CASSVESGWNTEAFF. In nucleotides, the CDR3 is TGTGCCAGCAGCGTAGAATCGGGCTGGAACACTGAAGCTTTCTTT.

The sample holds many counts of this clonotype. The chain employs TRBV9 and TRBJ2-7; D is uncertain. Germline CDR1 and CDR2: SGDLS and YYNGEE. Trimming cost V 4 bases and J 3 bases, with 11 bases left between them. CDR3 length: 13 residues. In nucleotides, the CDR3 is TGTGCCAGCAGCCGTTCCGGTATCTACGAGCAGTACTTC. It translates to CASSRSGIYEQYF.

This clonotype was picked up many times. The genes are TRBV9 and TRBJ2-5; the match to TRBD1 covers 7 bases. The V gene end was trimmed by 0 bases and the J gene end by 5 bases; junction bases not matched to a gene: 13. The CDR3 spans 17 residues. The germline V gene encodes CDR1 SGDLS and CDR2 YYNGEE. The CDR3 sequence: CASSVEGIQGRKETQYF. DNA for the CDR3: TGTGCCAGCAGCGTAGAGGGGATACAGGGGCGTAAGGAGACCCAGTACTTC.

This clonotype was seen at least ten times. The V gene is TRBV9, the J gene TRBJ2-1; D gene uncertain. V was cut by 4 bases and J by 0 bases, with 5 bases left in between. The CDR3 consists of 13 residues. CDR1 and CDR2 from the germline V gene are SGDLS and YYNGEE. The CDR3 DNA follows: TGTGCCAGCAGCCTTAGCTCCTACAATGAGCAGTTCTTC. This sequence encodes CASSLSSYNEQFF. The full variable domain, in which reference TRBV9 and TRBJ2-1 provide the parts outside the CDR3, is DSGVTQTPKHLITATGQRVTLRCSPRSGDLSVYWYQQSLDQGLQFLIQYYNGEERAKGNILERFSAQQFPDLHSELNLSSLELGDSALYFCASSLSSYNEQFFGPGTRLTVL.

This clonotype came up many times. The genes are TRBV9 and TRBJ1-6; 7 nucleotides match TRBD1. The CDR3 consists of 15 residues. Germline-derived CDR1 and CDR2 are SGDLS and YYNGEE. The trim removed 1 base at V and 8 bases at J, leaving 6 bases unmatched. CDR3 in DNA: TGTGCCAGCAGCGTATGGGACAGTCCTGATTCACCCCTCCACTTT. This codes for CASSVWDSPDSPLHF.

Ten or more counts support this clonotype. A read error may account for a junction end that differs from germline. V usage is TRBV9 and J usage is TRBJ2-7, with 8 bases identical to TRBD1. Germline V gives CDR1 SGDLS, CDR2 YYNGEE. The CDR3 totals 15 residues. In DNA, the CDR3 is TGTGCCAGCAGTGTAGGACAGGGTTTAGTCTACGAGCAGTACTTC. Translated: CASSVGQGLVYEQYF.

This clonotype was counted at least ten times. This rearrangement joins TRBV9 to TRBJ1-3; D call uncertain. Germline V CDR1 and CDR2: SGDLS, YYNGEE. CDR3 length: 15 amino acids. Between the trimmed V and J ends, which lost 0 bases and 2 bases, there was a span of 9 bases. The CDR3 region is CASSVARGAGNTIYF. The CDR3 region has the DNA TGTGCCAGCAGCGTAGCGCGGGGTGCTGGAAACACCATATATTTT.

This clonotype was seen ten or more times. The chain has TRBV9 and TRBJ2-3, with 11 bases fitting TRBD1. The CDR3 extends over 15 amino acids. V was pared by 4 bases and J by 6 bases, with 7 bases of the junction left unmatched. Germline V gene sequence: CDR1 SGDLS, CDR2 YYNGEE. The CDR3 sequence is CASSKGQGAADTQYF. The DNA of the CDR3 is TGTGCCAGCAGCAAAGGACAGGGGGCGGCGGATACGCAGTATTTT.

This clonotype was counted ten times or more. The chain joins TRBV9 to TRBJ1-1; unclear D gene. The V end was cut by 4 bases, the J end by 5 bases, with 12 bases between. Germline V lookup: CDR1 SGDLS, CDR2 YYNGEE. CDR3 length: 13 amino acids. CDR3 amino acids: CASSTPPQTEAFF. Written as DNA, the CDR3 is TGTGCCAGCAGCACACCGCCCCAGACTGAAGCTTTCTTT.

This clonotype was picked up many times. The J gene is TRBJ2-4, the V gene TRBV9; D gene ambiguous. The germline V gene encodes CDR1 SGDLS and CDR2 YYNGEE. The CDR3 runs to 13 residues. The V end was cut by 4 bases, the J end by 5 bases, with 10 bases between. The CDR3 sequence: CASSYSAENIQYF. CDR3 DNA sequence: TGTGCCAGCAGCTATTCGGCCGAAAACATTCAGTACTTC.

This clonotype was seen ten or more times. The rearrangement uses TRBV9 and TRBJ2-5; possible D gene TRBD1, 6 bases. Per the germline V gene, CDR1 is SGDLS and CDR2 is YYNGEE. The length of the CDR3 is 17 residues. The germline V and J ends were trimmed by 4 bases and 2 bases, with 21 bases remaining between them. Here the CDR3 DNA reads TGTGCCAGCAGCTCACCAAGGGCGGACAGATTTCAAGAGACCCAGTACTTC. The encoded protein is CASSSPRADRFQETQYF.